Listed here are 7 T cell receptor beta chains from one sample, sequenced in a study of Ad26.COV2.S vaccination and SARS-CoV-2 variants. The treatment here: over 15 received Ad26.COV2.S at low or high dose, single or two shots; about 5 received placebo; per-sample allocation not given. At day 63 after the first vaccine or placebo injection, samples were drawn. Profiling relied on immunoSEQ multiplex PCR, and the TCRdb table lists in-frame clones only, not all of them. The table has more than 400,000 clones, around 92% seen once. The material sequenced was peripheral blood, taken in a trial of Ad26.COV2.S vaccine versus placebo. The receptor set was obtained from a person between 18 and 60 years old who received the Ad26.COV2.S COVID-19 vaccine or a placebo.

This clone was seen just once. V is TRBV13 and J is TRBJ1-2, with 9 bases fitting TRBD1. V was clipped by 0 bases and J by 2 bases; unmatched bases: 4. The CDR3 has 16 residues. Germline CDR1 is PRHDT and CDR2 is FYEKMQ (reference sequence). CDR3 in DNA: TGTGCCAGCAGCTTAGGCGGGACAGGGTTAAACTATGGCTACACCTTC. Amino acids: CASSLGGTGLNYGYTF.

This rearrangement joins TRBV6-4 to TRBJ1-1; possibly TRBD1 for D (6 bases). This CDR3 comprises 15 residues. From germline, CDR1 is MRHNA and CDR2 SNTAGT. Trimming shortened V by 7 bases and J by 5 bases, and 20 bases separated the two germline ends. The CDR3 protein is CASTATFGTTTEAFF. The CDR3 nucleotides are TGTGCCAGCACCGCCACGTTCGGGACAACGACTGAAGCTTTCTTT.

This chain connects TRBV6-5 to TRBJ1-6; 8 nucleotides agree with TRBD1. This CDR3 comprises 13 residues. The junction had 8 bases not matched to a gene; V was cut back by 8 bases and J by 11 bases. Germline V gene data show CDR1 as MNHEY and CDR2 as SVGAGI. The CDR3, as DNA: TGTGCCAGCGGGTTGGACAGGGATACACCCCTCCACTTT. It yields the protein CASGLDRDTPLHF.

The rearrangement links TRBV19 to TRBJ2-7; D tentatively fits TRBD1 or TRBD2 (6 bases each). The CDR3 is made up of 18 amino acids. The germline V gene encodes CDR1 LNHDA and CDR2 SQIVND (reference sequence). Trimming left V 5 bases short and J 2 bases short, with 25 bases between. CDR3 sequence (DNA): TGTGCCAGTAGTCTACGCGGAAGTCGGGCCGGGGGCGCCTACGAGCAGTACTTC. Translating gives CASSLRGSRAGGAYEQYF.

CDR3 bases: TGTGCCACCTCTCCACAGGGGAACTATGGCTACACCTTC. It translates to CATSPQGNYGYTF. This chain uses TRBV19 with TRBJ1-2; 7 nucleotides match TRBD1. Looked up from germline, CDR1 is LNHDA and CDR2 is SQIVND (reference sequence). V lost 10 bases, J lost 2 bases, and 7 bases stayed unmatched. The CDR3 is 13 amino acids.

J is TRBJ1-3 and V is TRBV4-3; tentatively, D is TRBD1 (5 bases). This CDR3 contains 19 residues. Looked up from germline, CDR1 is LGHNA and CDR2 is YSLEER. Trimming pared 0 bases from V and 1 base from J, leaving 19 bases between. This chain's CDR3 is CASSQEPVGASSSGNTIYF. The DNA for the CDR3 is TGCGCCAGCAGCCAAGAGCCGGTCGGGGCCTCTAGTTCTGGAAACACCATATATTTT.

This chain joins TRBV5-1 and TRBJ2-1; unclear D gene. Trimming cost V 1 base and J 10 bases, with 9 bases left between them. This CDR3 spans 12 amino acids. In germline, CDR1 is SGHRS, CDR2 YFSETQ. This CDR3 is CASSLLTEEQFF. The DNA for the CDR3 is TGCGCCAGCAGCTTGTTGACTGAGGAGCAGTTCTTC. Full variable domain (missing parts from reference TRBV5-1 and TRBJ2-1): KAGVTQTPRYLIKTRGQQVTLSCSPISGHRSVSWYQQTPGQGLQFLFEYFSETQRNKGNFPGRFSGRQFSNSRSEMNVSTLELGDSALYLCASSLLTEEQFFGPGTRLTVL.